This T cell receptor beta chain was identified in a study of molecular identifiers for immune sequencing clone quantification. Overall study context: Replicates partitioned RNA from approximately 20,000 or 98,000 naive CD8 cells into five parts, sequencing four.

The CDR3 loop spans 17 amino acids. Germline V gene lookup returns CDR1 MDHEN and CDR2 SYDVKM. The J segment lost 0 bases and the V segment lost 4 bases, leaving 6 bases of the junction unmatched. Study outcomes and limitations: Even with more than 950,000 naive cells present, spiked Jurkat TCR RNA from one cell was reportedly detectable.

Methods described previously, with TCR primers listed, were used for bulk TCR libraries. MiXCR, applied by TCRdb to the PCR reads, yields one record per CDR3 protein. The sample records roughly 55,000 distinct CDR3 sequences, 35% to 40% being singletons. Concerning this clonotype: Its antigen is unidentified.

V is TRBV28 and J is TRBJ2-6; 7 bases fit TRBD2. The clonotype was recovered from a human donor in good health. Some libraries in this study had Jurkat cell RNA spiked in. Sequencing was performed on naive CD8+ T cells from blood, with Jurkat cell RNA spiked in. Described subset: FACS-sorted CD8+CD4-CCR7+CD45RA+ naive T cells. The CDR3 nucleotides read TGTGCCAGCAGTTCCCGGGAGGACTACTCTGGGGCCAACGTCCTGACTTTC. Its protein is CASSSREDYSGANVLTF.